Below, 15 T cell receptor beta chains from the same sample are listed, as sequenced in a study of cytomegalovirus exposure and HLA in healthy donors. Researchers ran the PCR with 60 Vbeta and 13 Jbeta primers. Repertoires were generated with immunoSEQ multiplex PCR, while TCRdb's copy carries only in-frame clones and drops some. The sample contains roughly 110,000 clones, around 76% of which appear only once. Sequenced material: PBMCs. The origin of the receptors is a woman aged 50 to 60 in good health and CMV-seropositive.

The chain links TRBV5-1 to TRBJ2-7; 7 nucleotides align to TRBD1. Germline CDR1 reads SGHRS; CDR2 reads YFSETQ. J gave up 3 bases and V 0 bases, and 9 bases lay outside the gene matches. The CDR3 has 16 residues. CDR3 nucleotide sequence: TGCGCCAGCAGCTTGGCTCTGACAGGGAGCGGCTACGAGCAGTACTTC. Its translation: CASSLALTGSGYEQYF.

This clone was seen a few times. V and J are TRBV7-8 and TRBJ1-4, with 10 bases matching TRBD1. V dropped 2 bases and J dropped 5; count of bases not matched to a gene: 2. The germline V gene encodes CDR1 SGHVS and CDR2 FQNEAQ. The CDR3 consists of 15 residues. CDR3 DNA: TGTGCCAGCAGCTTACGGACAGGGGGAAATGAAAAACTGTTTTTT. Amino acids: CASSLRTGGNEKLFF. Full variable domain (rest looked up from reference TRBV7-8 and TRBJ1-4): GAGVSQSPRYKVAKRGQDVALRCDPISGHVSLFWYQQALGQGPEFLTYFQNEAQLDKSGLPSDRFFAERPEGSVSTLKIQRTQQEDSAVYLCASSLRTGGNEKLFFGSGTQLSVL.

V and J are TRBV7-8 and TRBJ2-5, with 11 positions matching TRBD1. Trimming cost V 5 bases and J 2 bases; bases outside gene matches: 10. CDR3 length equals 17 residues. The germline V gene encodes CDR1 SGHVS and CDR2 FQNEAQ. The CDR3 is CASSQQGTGGGQETQYF. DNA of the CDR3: TGTGCCAGCAGCCAACAAGGGACAGGGGGTGGTCAAGAGACCCAGTACTTC.

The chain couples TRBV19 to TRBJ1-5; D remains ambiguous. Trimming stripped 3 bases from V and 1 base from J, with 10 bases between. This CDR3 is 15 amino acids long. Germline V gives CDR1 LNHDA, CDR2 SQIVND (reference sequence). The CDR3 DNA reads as TGTGCCAGTAGTATCGTGCAGTACAGCAATCAGCCCCAGCATTTT. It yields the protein CASSIVQYSNQPQHF.

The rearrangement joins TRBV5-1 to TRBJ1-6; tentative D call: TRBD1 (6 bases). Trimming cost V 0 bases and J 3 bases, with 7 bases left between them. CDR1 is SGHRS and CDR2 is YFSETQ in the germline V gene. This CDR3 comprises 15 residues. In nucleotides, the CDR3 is TGCGCCAGCAGCTTGGACAGGGTCTATAATTCACCCCTCCACTTT. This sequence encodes CASSLDRVYNSPLHF.

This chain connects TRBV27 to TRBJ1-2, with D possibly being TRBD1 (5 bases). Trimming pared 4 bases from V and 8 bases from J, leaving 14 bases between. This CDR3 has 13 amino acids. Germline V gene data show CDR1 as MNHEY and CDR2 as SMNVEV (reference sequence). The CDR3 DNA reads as TGTGCCAGCAGTTCAGGGATAACAGGCGGCTACACCTTC. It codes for CASSSGITGGYTF.

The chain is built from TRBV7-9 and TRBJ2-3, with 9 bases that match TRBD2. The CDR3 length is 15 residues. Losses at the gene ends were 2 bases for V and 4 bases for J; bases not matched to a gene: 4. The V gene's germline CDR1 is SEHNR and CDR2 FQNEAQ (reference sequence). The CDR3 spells CASSLSGGRSDTQYF. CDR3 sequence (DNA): TGTGCCAGCAGCTTAAGCGGGGGGAGGTCAGATACGCAGTATTTT. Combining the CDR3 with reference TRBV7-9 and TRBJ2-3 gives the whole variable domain DTGVSQNPRHKITKRGQNVTFRCDPISEHNRLYWYRQTLGQGPEFLTYFQNEAQLEKSRLLSDRFSAERPKGSFSTLEIQRTEQGDSAMYLCASSLSGGRSDTQYFGPGTRLTVL.

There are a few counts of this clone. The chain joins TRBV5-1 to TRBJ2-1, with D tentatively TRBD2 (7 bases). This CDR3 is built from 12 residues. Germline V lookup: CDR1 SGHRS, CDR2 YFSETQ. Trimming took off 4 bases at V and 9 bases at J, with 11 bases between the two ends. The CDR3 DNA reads TGCGCCAGCAGCCTGGGAGGGGGTGAGCAGTTCTTC. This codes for CASSLGGGEQFF.

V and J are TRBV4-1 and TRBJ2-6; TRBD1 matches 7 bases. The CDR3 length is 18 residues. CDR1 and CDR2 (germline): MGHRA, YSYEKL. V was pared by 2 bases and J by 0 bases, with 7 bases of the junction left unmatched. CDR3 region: CASSQWDRDSSGANVLTF. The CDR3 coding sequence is TGCGCCAGCAGCCAATGGGACAGAGATTCCTCTGGGGCCAACGTCCTGACTTTC.

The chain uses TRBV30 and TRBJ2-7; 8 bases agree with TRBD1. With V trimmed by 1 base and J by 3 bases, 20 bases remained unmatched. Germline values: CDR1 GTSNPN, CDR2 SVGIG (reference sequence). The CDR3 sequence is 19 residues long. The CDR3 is CAWSARDRPITRRFYEQYF. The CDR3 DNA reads TGTGCCTGGAGTGCCAGGGACAGGCCAATTACGAGACGCTTCTACGAGCAGTACTTC.

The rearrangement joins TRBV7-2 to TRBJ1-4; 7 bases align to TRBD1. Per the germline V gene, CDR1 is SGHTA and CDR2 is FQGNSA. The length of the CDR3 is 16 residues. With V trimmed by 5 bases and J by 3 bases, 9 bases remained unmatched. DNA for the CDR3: TGTGCCAGCAGCCTAGACAGGGCCCGAGCTAATGAAAAACTGTTTTTT. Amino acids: CASSLDRARANEKLFF.

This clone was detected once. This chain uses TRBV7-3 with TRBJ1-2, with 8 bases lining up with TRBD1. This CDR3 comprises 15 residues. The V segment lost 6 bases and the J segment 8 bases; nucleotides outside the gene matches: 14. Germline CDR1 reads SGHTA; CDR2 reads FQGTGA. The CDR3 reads CASSNNRQGASGYTF. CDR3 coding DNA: TGTGCCAGCAGTAACAACCGCCAGGGGGCCTCGGGCTACACCTTC.

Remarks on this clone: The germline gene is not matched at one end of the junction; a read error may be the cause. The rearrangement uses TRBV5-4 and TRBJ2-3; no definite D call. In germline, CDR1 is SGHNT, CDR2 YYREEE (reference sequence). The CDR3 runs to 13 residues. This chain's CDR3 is CASSFDPTDTRYF. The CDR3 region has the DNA TGTGCCAGCAGCTTTGACCCCACAGATACGCGGTATTTT.

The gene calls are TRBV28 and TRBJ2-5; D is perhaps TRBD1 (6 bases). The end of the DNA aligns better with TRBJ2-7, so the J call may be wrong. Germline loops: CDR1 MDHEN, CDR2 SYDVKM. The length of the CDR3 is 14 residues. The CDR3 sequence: CASSWGRPLGEQYF. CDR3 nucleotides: TGTGCCAGCAGCTGGGGGCGCCCATTGGGCGAGCAGTACTTC.

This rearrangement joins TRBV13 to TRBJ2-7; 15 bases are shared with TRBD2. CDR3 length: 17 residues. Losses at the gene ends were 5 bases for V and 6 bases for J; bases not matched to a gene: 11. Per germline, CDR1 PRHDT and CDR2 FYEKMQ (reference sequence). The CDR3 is CASSLPGTSGGMVEQYF. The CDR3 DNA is TGTGCCAGCAGCCTCCCCGGGACTAGCGGGGGGATGGTCGAGCAGTACTTC.